These T cell receptor beta chains were read from a single sample in a study of OX40 agonist ivuxolimab in advanced cancers. Repertoires were generated with immunoSEQ multiplex PCR, while TCRdb's copy carries only in-frame clones and drops some. Of fewer than 25,000 clones listed, 83% are singletons. The source material was CD4+ or CD8+ T cells sorted from blood, sampled in a trial of the OX40 agonist ivuxolimab. Source of these receptors: an adult with an advanced solid tumor such as melanoma, head and neck, liver or kidney cancer. The CDR3 runs from the conserved cysteine through the conserved F or W. A D gene is named only where the DNA matches it firmly. A clone size is listed for some rows: how often the clone was seen (once, few, many), or a class if it is expanded.

D gene,clone size,V gene,J gene,CDR3 DNA,CDR3 protein
TRBD1,NA,TRBV27,TRBJ2-3,TGTGCCAGCACCAGTAAAGGGGGCGATACGCAGTATTTT,CASTSKGGDTQYF
TRBD1,few,TRBV6-4,TRBJ1-6,TGTGCCAGCAGTGACGTGGGGGACAGTTCACCCCTCCACTTT,CASSDVGDSSPLHF
NA,NA,TRBV6-5,TRBJ1-3,TGTGCCAGTCAGGAGAACTCTGGAAACACCATATATTTT,CASQENSGNTIYF
NA,NA,TRBV10-3,TRBJ2-6,TGTGCCATCAGTGGGGAGGCAGCTGGGGCCAACGTCCTGACTTTC,CAISGEAAGANVLTF
TRBD1,NA,TRBV9,TRBJ1-1,TGTGCCAGCAGCCAAGGACAGGGAAGACACACTGAAGCTTTCTTT,CASSQGQGRHTEAFF
TRBD2,NA,TRBV6-5,TRBJ2-1,TGTGCCAGCAGTTACGGAGCGGGGGGGCTCTGGCAGTTCTTC,CASSYGAGGLWQFF
NA,NA,TRBV9,TRBJ2-1,TGTGCCAGCAGCGTAGTGGCGGAACGGGAGCAGTTCTTC,CASSVVAEREQFF
NA,NA,TRBV27,TRBJ2-7,TGTGCCAGCAGTTTGAGGCTAGGGGGGGACGAGCAGTACTTC,CASSLRLGGDEQYF
NA,NA,TRBV18,TRBJ2-7,TGTGCCAGCTCACCACCGACAGCCTACGAGCAGTACTTC,CASSPPTAYEQYF
TRBD1,NA,TRBV6-5,TRBJ1-6,TGTGCCAGCAGGGAGAACAGGGGTTTCTCACCCCTCCACTTT,CASRENRGFSPLHF
TRBD1,NA,TRBV25-1,TRBJ1-5,TGTGCCAGCAGTGAAGAAGGGGGCCTGAACAATCAGCCCCAGCATTTT,CASSEEGGLNNQPQHF
NA,NA,TRBV7-9,TRBJ2-3,TGTGCCAGCGTCTCCCCGGGGTCAGATACGCAGTATTTT,CASVSPGSDTQYF
TRBD2,NA,TRBV19,TRBJ2-2,TGTGCCAGTAGTATAGTTAGCGGGGGATCCTCCGGGGAGCTGTTTTTT,CASSIVSGGSSGELFF
NA,NA,TRBV7-9,TRBJ2-2,TGTGCCAGCAGCTTGCCAGGGCGAACCGGGGAGCTGTTTTTT,CASSLPGRTGELFF
NA,NA,TRBV11-3,TRBJ1-1,TGTGCCAGCAGCTTCGGCGGCCTGAACACTGAAGCTTTCTTT,CASSFGGLNTEAFF
NA,NA,TRBV19,TRBJ2-4,TGTGCCAGTAGCTCTACGTCCGGGACTCGGGACATTCAGTACTTC,CASSSTSGTRDIQYF
TRBD1,NA,TRBV11-2,TRBJ2-1,TGTGCCAGCAGCCTCCGACAGGGGGGTTCCAATGAGCAGTTCTTC,CASSLRQGGSNEQFF
NA,medium-sized,TRBV7-8,TRBJ1-6,TGTGCCAGCAGCTCGACCGGTGGTCCCTCCTATAATTCACCCCTCCACTTT,CASSSTGGPSYNSPLHF
NA,NA,TRBV4-3,TRBJ1-6,TGCGCCAGCAGCCAATCAAGGACGGACCGTTGGGCCCTCCACTTT,CASSQSRTDRWALHF
NA,NA,TRBV4-3,TRBJ2-7,TGCGCCAGCAGCCAAGGGCGAGGGAGGACCTACGAGCAGTACTTC,CASSQGRGRTYEQYF
NA,once,TRBV15,TRBJ2-1,TGTGCCACCAGCCCAGGGGGGGGATGGGATGAGCAGTTCTTC,CATSPGGGWDEQFF
NA,few,TRBV18,TRBJ1-4,TGTGCCAGCTCACTAGAGTCTGGGACGGCTAATGAAAAACTGTTTTTT,CASSLESGTANEKLFF
NA,NA,TRBV29-1,TRBJ1-1,TGCAGCGCTCGGCGAGTCAGGGATATTAACACTGAAGCTTTCTTT,CSARRVRDINTEAFF
NA,NA,TRBV6-1,TRBJ2-2,TGTGCCAGCAGGCTGGACAGCCCGAACACCGGGGAGCTGTTTTTT,CASRLDSPNTGELFF
NA,NA,TRBV7-9,TRBJ1-2,TGTGCCAGCAGCTGGGGAGAGGCCCTCTGGCACTATGGCTACACCTTC,CASSWGEALWHYGYTF